This TCR beta chain was recorded in a study of cytomegalovirus exposure and HLA in healthy donors. At the level of the study: According to later analysis, the same platform produced the 120 or so validation and approximately 630 first-cohort repertoires.

This clone was recorded once. Its antigen remains unidentified. Donors came from a validation cohort of about 110 subjects, distinct from the first 666-subject cohort. Findings of the study overall: According to the study, around 160 TCR beta chains were cytomegalovirus-associated. Later, an analysis found that TCR clusters from the first cohort tended to co-occur in the 110 or so validation repertoires.

This CDR3 comprises 14 residues. Trimming shortened V by 2 bases and J by 4 bases, and 12 bases separated the two germline ends. Germline V gene sequence: CDR1 MNHEY, CDR2 SVGAGI. Only in-frame clones appear in the TCRdb table, and some are missing; sequencing was by immunoSEQ multiplex PCR. The repertoire holds around 190,000 clones, roughly 82% seen once, with roughly 1.5% in the top ten. The sequence was collected from a woman in her late teens or twenties in good health and CMV-seronegative. Specimen: PBMCs. The chain has TRBV6-5 and TRBJ2-7; D remains ambiguous. The CDR3 DNA sequence: TGTGCCAGCAGTTACCTGGTGGGCACTTACGAGCAGTACTTC. Translated: CASSYLVGTYEQYF.